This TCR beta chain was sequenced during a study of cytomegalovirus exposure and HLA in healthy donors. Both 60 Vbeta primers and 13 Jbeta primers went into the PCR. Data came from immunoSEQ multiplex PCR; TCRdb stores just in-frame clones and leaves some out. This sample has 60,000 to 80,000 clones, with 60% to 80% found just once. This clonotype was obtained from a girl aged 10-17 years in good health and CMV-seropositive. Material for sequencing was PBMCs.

CDR3 residues: CASSGETLNTEAFF. The CDR3 coding sequence is TGTGCCAGTAGCGGGGAGACATTGAACACTGAAGCTTTCTTT. The rearrangement links TRBV19 to TRBJ1-1; D uncertain. The germline V gene has CDR1 LNHDA and CDR2 SQIVND (reference sequence). The ends were cut back, 6 bases at V and 0 bases at J, with 11 bases in the middle. The CDR3 has 14 amino acids.